These T cell receptor beta chains were read from a single sample in a study of control samples from healthy donors and cancer patients. Assay: immunoSEQ multiplex PCR; the TCRdb copy retains only in-frame clones and omits some. The profile shows 90,000 to 100,000 clones, around 82% of them singletons. The sequencing sample was made of blood. All receptors come from a man between 60 and 75 years old in good health. Each CDR3 is given with its conserved first and last residue. The order of the fields is J gene, clone size, D gene, V gene, CDR3 DNA, CDR3 protein. A D gene is named only where the DNA matches it firmly. Rows give clone size only sometimes, using once, few, many, or a class for an expanded clone.

TRBJ1-4 | - | - | TRBV15 | TGTGCCACCAGCAGAGGGTCGGCCGCTAATGAAAAACTGTTTTTT | CATSRGSAANEKLFF
TRBJ1-1 | - | TRBD1 | TRBV11-2 | TGTGCCAGCAGCTTCACAGGGGGTTCCCGAAACACTGAAGCTTTCTTT | CASSFTGGSRNTEAFF
TRBJ2-7 | once | TRBD1 | TRBV7-9 | TGTGCCAGCAGCTATCCCCGGACAGGGGGCTACGAGCAGTACTTC | CASSYPRTGGYEQYF
TRBJ2-2 | - | - | TRBV28 | TGTGCCAGCAGTGGGGGGGGGCCTGAGATCGGGGAGCTGTTTTTT | CASSGGGPEIGELFF
TRBJ2-4 | - | TRBD2 | TRBV18 | TGTGCCAGCTCACCCCCTAACATAGCGGGGCACATTCAGTACTTC | CASSPPNIAGHIQYF
TRBJ2-2 | - | - | TRBV4-2 | TGTGCCAGCAGCCAAGGGGACGAACACGGGGAGCTGTTTTTT | CASSQGDEHGELFF
TRBJ2-2 | - | - | TRBV19 | TGTGCCAGTAGTATTGAGGTGGGGGATAGGAACGGGGAGCTGTTTTTT | CASSIEVGDRNGELFF
TRBJ2-1 | - | - | TRBV5-5 | TGTGCCAGCAGCCCGGCCTATTTTGAGCAGTTCTTC | CASSPAYFEQFF
TRBJ1-1 | - | - | TRBV6-5 | TGTGCCAGCAGTCCAAATAGGGGTGAAGCTTTCTTT | CASSPNRGEAFF
TRBJ1-4 | few | - | TRBV6-5 | TGTGCCAGCAGGGGAGGGGCGCTTGTTAATGAAAAACTGTTTTTT | CASRGGALVNEKLFF
TRBJ1-2 | - | - | TRBV19 | TGTGCCAGTACCAACTGGGGGGGCTCAGGGCAGGGCTACACCTTC | CASTNWGGSGQGYTF
TRBJ2-7 | - | - | TRBV15 | TGTGCCACCAGCAGGGACGGCTACCTCTCCTACGAGCAGTACTTC | CATSRDGYLSYEQYF
TRBJ1-1 | - | - | TRBV5-5 | TGTGCCAGCAGCCCCGACGGGAACACTGAAGCTTTCTTT | CASSPDGNTEAFF
TRBJ1-4 | - | - | TRBV5-1 | TGCGCCAGCAGCTTGGGCGTCGCAACTAATGAAAAACTGTTTTTT | CASSLGVATNEKLFF
TRBJ2-1 | once | - | TRBV5-1 | TGCGCCAGCAGCGCTGAGACTAGCTCCTACAATGAGCAGTTCTTC | CASSAETSSYNEQFF
TRBJ1-6 | - | TRBD1 | TRBV19 | TGTGCCAGTAGTTCGACAGGGGGCCGGGCACCCCTCCACTTT | CASSSTGGRAPLHF
TRBJ1-1 | - | TRBD1 | TRBV24-1 | TGTGCCACCAGTGATTTGCCGGGACAGGGGCTATCTTCGAACACTGAAGCTTTCTTT | CATSDLPGQGLSSNTEAFF
TRBJ2-5 | - | TRBD1 | TRBV5-6 | TGTGCCAGCAGCTCGACAGGGGGGGAGGAGACCCAGTACTTC | CASSSTGGEETQYF
TRBJ1-4 | - | TRBD1 | TRBV28 | TGTGCCAGCAGCAGGACAGGGGGCGTGGGTAATGAAAAACTGTTTTTT | CASSRTGGVGNEKLFF
TRBJ2-2 | - | - | TRBV5-4 | TGTGCCAGCAGCTTCGGAGGGACTCTGAACACCGGGGAGCTGTTTTTT | CASSFGGTLNTGELFF
TRBJ2-3 | - | - | TRBV11-2 | TGTGCCAGCAGCTTACGAACAGGTGCAGATACGCAGTATTTT | CASSLRTGADTQYF
TRBJ2-3 | - | - | TRBV10-3 | TGTGCCATCAGTGAGCACACTAGGGGTTCAGATACGCAGTATTTT | CAISEHTRGSDTQYF
TRBJ2-1 | - | - | TRBV30 | TGTGCCTGGAGTTTCGATGAGCAGTTCTTC | CAWSFDEQFF
TRBJ1-2 | - | - | TRBV10-3 | TGTGCCATCACTCAATCCGGGAGCTATGGCTACACCTTC | CAITQSGSYGYTF
TRBJ2-3 | - | TRBD2 | TRBV5-1 | TGCGCCAGCGCGCGAGCCAAGACTAGCGGGAGAACAGATACGCAGTATTTT | CASARAKTSGRTDTQYF